Listed below are T cell receptor beta chains from one sample, sequenced in a study of vaccination and CD4 T cells after COVID-19. TCRdb re-derived calls from the PCR reads in MiXCR, one entry per CDR3 protein. The table shows approximately 16,000 distinct CDR3 sequences, with 35% to 40% occurring only once. No cognate antigen is known for these TCRs. Sequencing was done on a sample of CD4+ T cells from blood, cultured in vitro. The receptors were gathered from a human donor who had recovered from COVID-19. The CDR3 runs from the conserved cysteine through the conserved F or W. The D gene is left open where the match is weak. Clone size is shown for a subset of rows, as once, few, many or a class of expanded clone.

J gene,D gene,V gene,clone size,CDR3 protein,CDR3 DNA
TRBJ2-4,TRBD1,TRBV5-4,-,CASSLQGALDIQYF,TGTGCCAGCAGCCTACAGGGGGCCTTGGACATTCAGTACTTC
TRBJ1-5,-,TRBV7-2,-,CASSSDSLYQPQHF,TGTGCCAGCAGCTCGGACAGCCTTTATCAGCCCCAGCATTTT
TRBJ1-1,TRBD1,TRBV27,-,CASSLYQGENTEAFF,TGTGCCAGCAGTTTATACCAGGGGGAAAACACTGAAGCTTTCTTT
TRBJ1-1,-,TRBV30,-,CAWTRGPYEAFF,TGTGCCTGGACAAGGGGACCCTATGAAGCTTTCTTT
TRBJ1-5,-,TRBV20-1,-,CSATHSNQPQHF,TGCAGTGCGACTCATAGCAATCAGCCCCAGCATTTT
TRBJ2-7,-,TRBV7-9,-,CASSLGNEQYF,TGTGCCAGCAGCCTGGGAAACGAGCAGTACTTC
TRBJ1-2,-,TRBV5-6,-,CASSWGTHGYTF,TGTGCCAGCAGCTGGGGGACGCATGGCTACACCTTC
TRBJ2-5,-,TRBV11-2,-,CASSSPWETQYF,TGTGCCAGCAGCTCCCCTTGGGAGACCCAGTACTTC
TRBJ2-7,TRBD1,TRBV4-2,-,CASSQEETGGYEQYF,TGTGCCAGCAGCCAAGAAGAGACAGGGGGTTACGAGCAGTACTTC
TRBJ2-2,-,TRBV2,-,CASSAEPTGELFF,TGTGCCAGCAGTGCAGAGCCCACCGGGGAGCTGTTTTTT
TRBJ2-6,TRBD1,TRBV10-3,-,CAISETTGGSSGANVLTF,TGTGCCATCAGTGAAACGACAGGGGGATCGTCTGGGGCCAACGTCCTGACTTTC
TRBJ1-4,-,TRBV20-1,few,CSARDLGRGNEKLFF,TGCAGTGCTAGAGATCTCGGCAGGGGAAATGAAAAACTGTTTTTT
TRBJ2-3,TRBD2,TRBV25-1,-,CASSSTRGSDSDTQYF,TGTGCCAGCAGTTCTACACGCGGGAGTGATTCAGATACGCAGTATTTT
TRBJ2-5,TRBD2,TRBV2,-,CASRLAEYQETQYF,TGTGCCAGTCGACTAGCGGAGTACCAAGAGACCCAGTACTTC
TRBJ2-1,-,TRBV6-1,few,CASSAHYSSAYGNEQFF,TGTGCCAGCAGTGCCCATTATTCTAGCGCATACGGGAATGAGCAGTTCTTC
TRBJ2-2,-,TRBV7-6,-,CASSPRVRTGELFF,TGTGCCAGCAGCCCTCGGGTCAGGACCGGGGAGCTGTTTTTT
TRBJ2-5,-,TRBV5-1,once,CASSERRETQYF,TGCGCCAGCAGCGAGAGAAGGGAGACCCAGTACTTC
TRBJ1-5,-,TRBV20-1,medium-sized,CSARDGGGQPQHF,TGCAGTGCTAGAGATGGGGGGGGCCAGCCCCAGCATTTT
TRBJ2-5,-,TRBV10-3,few,CAISEPRQEQETQYF,TGTGCCATCAGTGAGCCGAGACAGGAGCAAGAGACCCAGTACTTC
TRBJ1-2,-,TRBV4-1,few,CASSLGSINYGYTF,TGCGCCAGCAGCCTGGGGAGCATTAACTATGGCTACACCTTC
TRBJ2-6,-,TRBV7-9,-,CASGASGANVLTF,TGTGCCAGCGGGGCCTCTGGGGCCAACGTCCTGACTTTC
TRBJ2-3,TRBD1,TRBV5-1,-,CASSTGTARSTDTQYF,TGCGCCAGCAGCACAGGGACAGCGAGAAGCACAGATACGCAGTATTTT
TRBJ1-1,TRBD1,TRBV2,few,CASRTGGREAFF,TGTGCCAGCAGGACAGGGGGGCGTGAAGCTTTCTTT
TRBJ1-5,-,TRBV7-8,-,CASSQNIYRVGQPQHF,TGTGCCAGCAGCCAGAACATTTACAGGGTCGGTCAGCCCCAGCATTTT
TRBJ2-7,TRBD2,TRBV5-6,-,CASSLGREGYEQYF,TGTGCCAGCAGCTTGGGTCGGGAGGGGTACGAGCAGTACTTC
TRBJ2-3,-,TRBV18,-,CASSPPSRLSGTDTQYF,TGTGCCAGCTCACCCCCTTCCCGGTTGAGCGGCACAGATACGCAGTATTTT
TRBJ2-1,TRBD2,TRBV5-1,-,CASSLGAGTSGSDEQFF,TGCGCCAGCAGCTTGGGGGCCGGGACTAGCGGGAGTGATGAGCAGTTCTTC
TRBJ2-2,TRBD2,TRBV19,few,CASKTSGELAGELFF,TGTGCCAGTAAGACTAGCGGGGAGTTAGCCGGGGAGCTGTTTTTT
TRBJ2-5,-,TRBV3-1,few,CASSQEPSQGTQYF,TGTGCCAGCAGCCAAGAACCTAGCCAAGGGACCCAGTACTTC
TRBJ1-1,TRBD1,TRBV7-8,-,CASSLSQGAGDTEAFF,TGTGCCAGCAGCTTATCCCAGGGGGCGGGGGACACTGAAGCTTTCTTT
TRBJ1-1,-,TRBV12-3/TRBV12-4,-,CASSSGNTEAFF,TGTGCCAGCAGTTCTGGGAACACTGAAGCTTTCTTT
TRBJ1-5,-,TRBV20-1,few,CSARGRGRQPQHF,TGCAGTGCTAGGGGCAGGGGACGTCAGCCCCAGCATTTT
TRBJ1-2,-,TRBV7-9,-,CASSLGSYGATF,TGTGCCAGCAGCTTAGGGTCATATGGGGCCACCTTC
TRBJ1-1,-,TRBV12-3/TRBV12-4,-,CASTNQTSMYLCASRLQEWAEAFF,-
TRBJ1-2,-,TRBV12-3/TRBV12-4,-,CASSLVGAGYTF,TGTGCCAGCAGTTTAGTCGGGGCTGGCTACACCTTC
TRBJ2-2,-,TRBV10-1,-,CASSDTGELFF,TGCGCCAGCAGTGATACCGGGGAGCTGTTTTTT
TRBJ2-5,TRBD2,TRBV5-4,-,CASSLVGGEETQYF,TGTGCCAGCAGCTTGGTGGGAGGGGAGGAGACCCAGTACTTC
TRBJ2-2,-,TRBV20-1,few,CSARSASLGPGELFF,TGCAGTGCTCGTAGCGCTAGCCTCGGACCCGGGGAGCTGTTTTTT
TRBJ2-1,TRBD2,TRBV19,few,CASSTGLFNEQFF,TGTGCCAGTAGTACGGGACTATTCAATGAGCAGTTCTTC
TRBJ2-5,TRBD2,TRBV7-2,-,CASSPRTSGETQYF,TGTGCCAGCAGCCCCCGGACTAGCGGAGAGACCCAGTACTTC
TRBJ2-1,-,TRBV3-1,-,CASSQEVSGNEQFF,TGTGCCAGCAGCCAAGAAGTGTCGGGTAATGAGCAGTTCTTC
TRBJ2-4,TRBD2,TRBV7-8,few,CASSLGLVNIQYF,TGTGCCAGCAGCTTGGGACTAGTTAACATTCAGTACTTC
TRBJ2-5,TRBD1,TRBV27,few,CASSDSFRDSQETQYF,TGTGCCAGCAGTGACTCCTTCCGGGACAGCCAAGAGACCCAGTACTTC
TRBJ2-7,TRBD1,TRBV20-1,-,CSANDPGQGFDEQYF,TGCAGTGCTAATGATCCGGGACAGGGGTTCGACGAGCAGTACTTC
TRBJ2-7,TRBD2,TRBV2,once,CASIRDYGYEQYF,TGTGCCAGCATCCGGGACTATGGTTACGAGCAGTACTTC
TRBJ1-3,-,TRBV6-1,-,CASARDFGNTIYF,TGTGCCAGCGCTCGAGACTTCGGAAACACCATATATTTT
TRBJ2-5,-,TRBV28,few,CGTGRNHQETQYF,TGTGGGACGGGACGGAACCACCAAGAGACCCAGTACTTC
TRBJ2-2,TRBD2,TRBV7-6,-,CASSLVTSGAGELFF,TGTGCCAGCAGCTTAGTGACTAGCGGAGCCGGGGAGCTGTTTTTT
TRBJ1-1,-,TRBV27,medium-sized,CASSARRGRDTEAFF,TGTGCCAGCAGTGCCAGGAGGGGAAGGGATACTGAAGCTTTCTTT
TRBJ2-3,TRBD1,TRBV24-1,few,CATSDPGQGRADTQYF,TGTGCCACCAGTGACCCGGGACAGGGTCGGGCAGATACGCAGTATTTT
TRBJ2-7,TRBD2,TRBV30,-,CAWSPRASGSSYEQYF,TGTGCCTGGAGTCCCCGGGCTAGCGGAAGCTCCTACGAGCAGTACTTC
TRBJ2-7,-,TRBV7-8,-,CASSLEVKPTYEQYF,TGTGCCAGCAGCTTAGAGGTAAAGCCGACTTACGAGCAGTACTTC
TRBJ2-5,-,TRBV7-9,few,CASSLAQISWTQYF,TGTGCCAGCAGCTTGGCTCAGATATCCTGGACCCAGTACTTC
TRBJ2-2,-,TRBV30,-,CAWKLGTANTGELFF,TGTGCCTGGAAGCTAGGAACAGCGAACACCGGGGAGCTGTTTTTT
TRBJ2-1,-,TRBV21-1,few,CASNRLAGVNEQFF,TGTGCCAGCAACCGACTAGCGGGAGTCAATGAGCAGTTCTTC
TRBJ2-1,-,TRBV15,-,CATSRALGARNEQFF,TGTGCCACCAGCAGAGCTCTAGGTGCGAGGAATGAGCAGTTCTTC
TRBJ2-5,TRBD2,TRBV19,few,CASSTSGRAGETQYF,TGTGCCAGTAGTACTAGCGGGAGGGCCGGAGAGACCCAGTACTTC